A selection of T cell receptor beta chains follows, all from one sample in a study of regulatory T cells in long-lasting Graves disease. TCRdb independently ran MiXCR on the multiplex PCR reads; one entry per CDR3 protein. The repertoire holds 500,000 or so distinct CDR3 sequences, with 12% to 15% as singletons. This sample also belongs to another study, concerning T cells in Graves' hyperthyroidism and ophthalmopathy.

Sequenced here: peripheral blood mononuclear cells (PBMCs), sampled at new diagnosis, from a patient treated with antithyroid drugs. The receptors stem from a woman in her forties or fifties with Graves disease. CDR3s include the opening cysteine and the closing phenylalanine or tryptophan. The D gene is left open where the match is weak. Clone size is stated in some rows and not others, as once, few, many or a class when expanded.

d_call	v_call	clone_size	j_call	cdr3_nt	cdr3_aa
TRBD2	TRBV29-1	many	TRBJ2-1	TGCAGCGACGGGAGGGCCTACAATGAGCAGTTCTTC	CSDGRAYNEQFF
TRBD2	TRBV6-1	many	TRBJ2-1	TGTGCCAGCAGAGGCGGGGATAGCGGGAAGTCAAGCGCCTCCTACAATGAGCAGTTCTTC	CASRGGDSGKSSASYNEQFF
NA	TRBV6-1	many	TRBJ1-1	TGTGCCAGCAGCCTTGCTGTCGGCACTGAAGCTTTCTTT	CASSLAVGTEAFF
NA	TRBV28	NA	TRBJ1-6	TGTGCCAGCAGTTTATCCGACAGGTGGAGCTCCTATAATTCACCCCTCCACTTT	CASSLSDRWSSYNSPLHF
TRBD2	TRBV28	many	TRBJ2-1	TGTGCCAGCAGTTTCCGCCCCAGGACTAGAAGCCTCGGGGAGAAGGAATACAATGAGCAGTTCTTC	CASSFRPRTRSLGEKEYNEQFF
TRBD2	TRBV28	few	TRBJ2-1	TGTGCCAGCAGAAACCCGTCTAGCGGGAGTTCAAATGAGCAGTTCTTC	CASRNPSSGSSNEQFF
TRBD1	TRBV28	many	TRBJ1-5	TGTGCCAGCAGTATAAGGGGGCCGAGCAATCAGCCCCAGCATTTT	CASSIRGPSNQPQHF
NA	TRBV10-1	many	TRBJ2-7	TGCGCCAGCAGCAAACAGGGCCGCCACGAGCAGTACTTC	CASSKQGRHEQYF
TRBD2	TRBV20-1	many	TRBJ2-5	TGCAGTGCTGAATCCGGGACTAGCGGGAGTGGGGAGACCCAGTACTTC	CSAESGTSGSGETQYF
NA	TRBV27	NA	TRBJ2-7	TGTGCCAGCAGATTCGCGGCGTCGCGTGAGCAGTACTTC	CASRFAASREQYF
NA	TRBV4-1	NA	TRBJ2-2	TGCGCCAGCAGCCAAGAGGGGCGATTGACCGGGGAGCTGTTTTTT	CASSQEGRLTGELFF
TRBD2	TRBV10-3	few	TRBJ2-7	TGTGCCATCAGAACCGGGACTAGCGACTCCTACGAGCAGTACTTC	CAIRTGTSDSYEQYF
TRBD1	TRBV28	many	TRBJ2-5	TGTGCCAGCAGTCCACCGACAGGGAAAGAGACCCAGTACTTC	CASSPPTGKETQYF
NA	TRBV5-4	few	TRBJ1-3	TGTGCCAGCAGCTTGAAGGGGAGTAGTGGAAACACCATATATTTT	CASSLKGSSGNTIYF
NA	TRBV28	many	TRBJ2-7	TGTGCCAGCAGTCCGTCGACAGACACTAACACCTACGAGCAGTACTTC	CASSPSTDTNTYEQYF
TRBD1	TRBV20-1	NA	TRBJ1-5	TGCAGTGCATCGGACAGGGTCGGTCAGCCCCAGCATTTT	CSASDRVGQPQHF
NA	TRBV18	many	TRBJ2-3	TGTGCCAGCTCACCACAGCTTGAAGCAGATACGCAGTATTTT	CASSPQLEADTQYF
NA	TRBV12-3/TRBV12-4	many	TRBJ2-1	TGTGCCAGCAGTTTACACCAACTAGGCTATGAGCAGTTCTTC	CASSLHQLGYEQFF
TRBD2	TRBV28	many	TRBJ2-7	TGTGCCAGCAGGACTAGCGGGAGACCCTACGAGCAGTACTTC	CASRTSGRPYEQYF
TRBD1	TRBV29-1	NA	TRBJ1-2	TGCAGCGTCAAAGAAGGGGGCTACTATGGCTACACCTTC	CSVKEGGYYGYTF
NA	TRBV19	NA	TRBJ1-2	TGTGCCACTTCGCCAGGTGTTTTTAACTATGGCTACACCTTC	CATSPGVFNYGYTF
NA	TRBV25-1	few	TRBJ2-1	TGTGCCAGCAGTGCTCCGGGACCCCTTTTTGAGCAGTTCTTC	CASSAPGPLFEQFF
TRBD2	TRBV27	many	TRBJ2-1	TGTGCCAGCAGTTTATCGCAAGCGGGAGGATTCTATGAGCAGTTCTTC	CASSLSQAGGFYEQFF
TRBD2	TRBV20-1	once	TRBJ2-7	TGCAGTGCCACAGAGCCCCAAGCGGGAGGGCCTTACGAGCAGTACTTC	CSATEPQAGGPYEQYF
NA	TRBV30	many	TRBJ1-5	TGTGCCTGGAGTGTATGGGGTTCTGGTCAGCCCCAGCATTTT	CAWSVWGSGQPQHF
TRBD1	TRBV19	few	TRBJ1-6	TGTGCCACCGCGGGACAGGGGAATTCACCCCTCCACTTT	CATAGQGNSPLHF
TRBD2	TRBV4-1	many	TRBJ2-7	TGCGCCAGCAGCGCCGGACTAGCGGCGTACGAGCAGTACTTC	CASSAGLAAYEQYF
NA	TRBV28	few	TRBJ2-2	TGTGCCAGCAGTCCCTCGATCACCGGGGAGCTGTTTTTT	CASSPSITGELFF
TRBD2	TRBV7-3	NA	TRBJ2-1	TGTGCCAGCAGCCGTGGACTAGCGGGAGAGTTCGATGAGCAGTTCTTC	CASSRGLAGEFDEQFF
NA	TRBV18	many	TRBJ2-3	TGTGCCAGCTCACCACGAGACGCCTATCCAGATACGCAGTATTTT	CASSPRDAYPDTQYF
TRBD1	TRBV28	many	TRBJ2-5	TGTGCCAGCAGTCCCGACTTGGGACAGAAGCAAGAGACCCAGTACTTC	CASSPDLGQKQETQYF
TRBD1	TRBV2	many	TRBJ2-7	TGTGCCAGCAGTGGGGGGACAGGCTACGAGCAGTACTTC	CASSGGTGYEQYF
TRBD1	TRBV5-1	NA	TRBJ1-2	TGCGCCAGCAGCCAAGGGACAGGGATCCTCTATGGCTACACCTTC	CASSQGTGILYGYTF
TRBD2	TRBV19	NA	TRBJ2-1	TGTGCCAGTAGTATAGCAGCGGGAATGGATGAGCAGTTCTTC	CASSIAAGMDEQFF
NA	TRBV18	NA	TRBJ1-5	TGTGCCAGCTCACCACGGGAGGGGATGAGAGATCAGCCCCAGCATTTT	CASSPREGMRDQPQHF
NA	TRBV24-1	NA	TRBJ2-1	TGTGCCACCAGTGGGGGAGTTCCTTACAATGAGCAGTTCTTC	CATSGGVPYNEQFF
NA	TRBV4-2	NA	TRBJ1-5	TGTGCCAGCAGCCAAGAGTGGACAGAGAATCAGCCCCAGCATTTT	CASSQEWTENQPQHF
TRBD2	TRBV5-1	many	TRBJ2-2	TGCGCCAGCAGCTTGGAGTATAGCGGGAGTTCAACCGGGGAGCTGTTTTTT	CASSLEYSGSSTGELFF
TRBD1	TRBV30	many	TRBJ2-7	TGTGCCTGGAGGCAGGGGGCTTTCTGGTACGAGCAGTACTTC	CAWRQGAFWYEQYF